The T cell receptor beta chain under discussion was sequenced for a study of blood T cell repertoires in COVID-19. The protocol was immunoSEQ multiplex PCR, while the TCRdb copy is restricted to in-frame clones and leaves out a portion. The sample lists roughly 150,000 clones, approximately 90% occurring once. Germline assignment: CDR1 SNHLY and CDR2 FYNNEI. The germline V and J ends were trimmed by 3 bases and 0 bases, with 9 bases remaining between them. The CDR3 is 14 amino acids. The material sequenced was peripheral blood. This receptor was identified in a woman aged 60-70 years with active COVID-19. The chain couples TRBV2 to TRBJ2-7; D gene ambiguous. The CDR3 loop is CASSEVVDSYEQYF. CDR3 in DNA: TGTGCCAGCAGTGAGGTGGTAGACTCCTACGAGCAGTACTTC.